These 18 T cell receptor beta chains were all obtained from the same sample, sequenced in a study of blood T cell repertoires in COVID-19. The table came from immunoSEQ multiplex PCR; TCRdb's copy has only in-frame clones and leaves some out. The table shows about half a million clones, with 70% to 90% occurring only once. Sequenced: peripheral blood. These receptors originate from a human donor in a cohort sampled during active COVID-19.

The chain carries TRBV6-6 and TRBJ2-3, with D unresolved. The CDR3 runs 15 residues. Looked up from germline, CDR1 is MNHNY and CDR2 is SVGAGI (reference sequence). Trimming removed 2 bases from V and 1 base from J, with 10 bases in between. The chain's CDR3 is CASSYPPSGTDTQYF. Here the CDR3 DNA reads TGTGCCAGCAGTTACCCGCCCAGCGGCACAGATACGCAGTATTTT.

This CDR3 is CASRRNLYQPQHF. The CDR3 DNA follows: TGTGCCAGCAGGAGAAATCTGTATCAGCCCCAGCATTTT. The chain combines TRBV6-5 with TRBJ1-5; no clear D gene. This CDR3 is 13 amino acids long. Deletions cut 6 bases from V and 5 bases from J, with 11 bases between. The germline gives CDR1 MNHEY, CDR2 SVGAGI.

This sequence joins TRBV30 and TRBJ2-5; 7 bases line up with TRBD2. V shed 3 bases and J 3 bases; nucleotides not matched to a gene: 7. The CDR3 has 14 residues. Looked up from germline, CDR1 is GTSNPN and CDR2 is SVGIG (reference sequence). In DNA form, the CDR3 reads TGTGCCTGGAGGGAACCTAGCGGAAAAGAGACCCAGTACTTC. Its protein is CAWREPSGKETQYF.

This rearrangement joins TRBV7-2 to TRBJ2-3, with 14 bases identical to TRBD2. Per germline, CDR1 SGHTA and CDR2 FQGNSA. CDR3 length: 17 amino acids. V dropped 3 bases and J dropped 7; count of bases not matched to a gene: 9. For the CDR3, the DNA is TGTGCCAGCAGCTTGCGACTAGCGGGAGGGGGAACAAATACGCAGTATTTT. Translating it yields CASSLRLAGGGTNTQYF. Combining the CDR3 with reference TRBV7-2 and TRBJ2-3 gives the whole variable domain GAGVSQSPSNKVTEKGKDVELRCDPISGHTALYWYRQSLGQGLEFLIYFQGNSAPDKSGLPSDRFSAERTGGSVSTLTIQRTQQEDSAVYLCASSLRLAGGGTNTQYFGPGTRLTVL.

The chain carries TRBV19 and TRBJ1-2; 7 bases are a match to TRBD1. Per germline, CDR1 LNHDA and CDR2 SQIVND (reference sequence). Trimming removed 5 bases from V and 4 bases from J; junction bases left unmatched: 7. CDR3 size: 14 residues. DNA for the CDR3: TGTGCCAGTAGTGACCGGGACAGCGCCTATGGCTACACCTTC. Encoded protein: CASSDRDSAYGYTF.

This chain links TRBV7-2 with TRBJ2-7, with 9 bases that match TRBD2. CDR1 is SGHTA and CDR2 is FQGNSA in the germline V gene. The CDR3 totals 15 residues. After removal of 5 bases from V and 0 bases from J, the junction contained 5 bases not matched to a gene. Here the CDR3 reads CASSPRTSVSYEQYF. The CDR3 DNA follows: TGTGCCAGCAGCCCACGGACTAGCGTCTCCTACGAGCAGTACTTC.

The V gene is TRBV5-1, the J gene TRBJ2-3; 7 positions match TRBD1. Losses at the gene ends were 0 bases for V and 0 bases for J; bases not matched to a gene: 7. This CDR3 contains 17 residues. From germline, CDR1 is SGHRS and CDR2 YFSETQ. CDR3 region: CASSLVGTDSSTDTQYF. The CDR3 DNA sequence: TGCGCCAGCAGCTTGGTGGGGACAGATTCTAGCACAGATACGCAGTATTTT. The full variable domain, rest sourced from reference TRBV5-1 and TRBJ2-3, is KAGVTQTPRYLIKTRGQQVTLSCSPISGHRSVSWYQQTPGQGLQFLFEYFSETQRNKGNFPGRFSGRQFSNSRSEMNVSTLELGDSALYLCASSLVGTDSSTDTQYFGPGTRLTVL.

The chain carries TRBV7-8 and TRBJ1-1; D remains unclear. The CDR3 extends over 13 amino acids. Per germline, CDR1 SGHVS and CDR2 FQNEAQ. V was cut by 3 bases and J by 2 bases, with 7 bases left in between. CDR3 DNA sequence: TGTGCCAGCAGCTTCCGTATTAACACTGAAGCTTTCTTT. Amino acids: CASSFRINTEAFF.

The chain employs TRBV27 and TRBJ2-3; 9 nucleotides match TRBD2. Germline CDR1 reads MNHEY; CDR2 reads SMNVEV (reference sequence). This CDR3 has 15 amino acids. V trimming: 3 bases; J trimming: 11 bases; junction bases outside the gene matches: 12. The CDR3 loop is CASSLEAGGPGGQYF. The CDR3 bases are TGTGCCAGCAGTTTGGAAGCGGGAGGCCCCGGGGGGCAGTATTTT.

J is TRBJ2-7 and V is TRBV5-4, with 7 bases aligning to TRBD2. With 0 bases clipped from V and 3 bases from J, the junction kept 9 bases outside the gene matches. CDR1 and CDR2 from the germline V gene are SGHNT and YYREEE (reference sequence). The CDR3 contains 16 residues. Here the CDR3 reads CASSLGGVSGNYEQYF. DNA of the CDR3: TGTGCCAGCAGCTTGGGTGGGGTAAGCGGGAACTACGAGCAGTACTTC.

The chain uses TRBV28 and TRBJ1-1, with D possibly TRBD1 on 5 matching bases. This CDR3 spans 11 amino acids. Trimming removed 6 bases at V and 7 bases at J, with 9 bases between. Germline values: CDR1 MDHEN, CDR2 SYDVKM. CDR3 residues: CASSRTSEAFF. The CDR3 region has the DNA TGTGCCAGCAGCAGGACAAGTGAAGCTTTCTTT.

The chain recombines TRBV11-2 with TRBJ1-1, with TRBD1 matching 9 bases. This CDR3 has 14 amino acids. Germline-derived CDR1 and CDR2 are SGHAT and FQNNGV. V lost 1 base and J lost 8; bases outside the gene matches: 5. The CDR3 region is CASSLGGQGYEAFF. The CDR3 region has the DNA TGTGCCAGCAGCTTAGGGGGACAGGGATACGAAGCTTTCTTT.

This sequence joins TRBV5-4 and TRBJ2-3, with TRBD1 matching over 9 bases. The CDR3 extends over 16 amino acids. The J segment lost 0 bases and the V segment lost 4 bases, leaving 6 bases of the junction unmatched. The germline gives CDR1 SGHNT, CDR2 YYREEE (reference sequence). As DNA, the CDR3 is TGTGCCAGCAGCCTAAGGACAGGGGCAAGCACAGATACGCAGTATTTT. This codes for CASSLRTGASTDTQYF.

To note about this clone: The sample contains more than one DNA sequence encoding this CDR3. The chain is built from TRBV9 and TRBJ1-3; D call uncertain. V was clipped by 2 bases and J by 4 bases, with 7 bases between them. The CDR3 length is 13 residues. Germline V gene lookup returns CDR1 SGDLS and CDR2 YYNGEE. CDR3 protein: CASSVRGGNTIYF. CDR3 nucleotide sequence: TGTGCCAGCAGCGTTCGGGGAGGAAACACCATATATTTT.

This chain links TRBV15 with TRBJ2-7; 11 bases match TRBD2. Germline-derived CDR1 and CDR2 are LNHNV and YYDKDF (reference sequence). There are 14 residues in the CDR3. The trim removed 6 bases at V and 6 bases at J, leaving 7 bases unmatched. CDR3 in amino acids: CATSTFTSGSEQYF. Written as DNA, the CDR3 is TGTGCCACCAGTACCTTTACTAGCGGGAGCGAGCAGTACTTC. Filled out from reference TRBV15 and TRBJ2-7, the complete variable domain reads DAMVIQNPRYQVTQFGKPVTLSCSQTLNHNVMYWYQQKSSQAPKLLFHYYDKDFNNEADTPDNFQSRRPNTSFCFLDIRSPGLGDTAMYLCATSTFTSGSEQYFGPGTRLTVT.

The chain recombines TRBV28 with TRBJ1-1; no clear D gene. Germline assignment: CDR1 MDHEN and CDR2 SYDVKM. V lost 8 bases and J lost 0, with 16 bases in between. The CDR3 extends over 15 amino acids. CDR3 nucleotide sequence: TGTGCCAGCTACTCTCTACGGAGCATGAACACTGAAGCTTTCTTT. Residues: CASYSLRSMNTEAFF.

V gene TRBV4-2 combines with J gene TRBJ2-2; D may be TRBD2 (6 bases). CDR1 LGHNA and CDR2 YNFKEQ come from the germline V gene. Between the trimmed V and J ends, which lost 0 bases and 7 bases, there was a span of 12 bases. The CDR3 consists of 15 residues. CDR3 region: CASSQEEGYGGELFF. CDR3 nucleotides: TGTGCCAGCAGCCAAGAGGAGGGGTATGGCGGGGAGCTGTTTTTT.

The chain's CDR3 is CSAAIPPYEQYF. The CDR3 DNA reads TGCAGCGCCGCTATCCCCCCCTACGAGCAGTACTTC. The J gene is TRBJ2-7, the V gene TRBV29-1; D call uncertain. Deletions cut 7 bases from V and 2 bases from J, with 12 bases between. Per the germline V gene, CDR1 is SQVTM and CDR2 is ANQGSEA. There are 12 residues in the CDR3.